This paragraph covers one TCR beta chain sequence. Its specificity is not known. Indicated time point: patch test 2, 6 weeks after DPC sensitization. Sample treatment: therapeutic diphenylcyclopropenone sensitization with weekly scalp DPC. This record comes from a study of human T cells and chemical hapten exposure. On the study more broadly: In the sensitization step, 2% DPC was placed on roughly 2 cm by roughly 2 cm of upper inner arm skin. Minor volume differences among pooled libraries chiefly drove per-sample TCR yield variation. Whole-study results and caveats: Patch test scores rose with PT1 expanded TCR counts, a positive correlation.

One entry per CDR3 protein, called by TCRdb with MiXCR from the RACE reads. The table shows some 71,000 distinct CDR3 sequences, with over 9% occurring only once. Germline values: CDR1 DFQATT, CDR2 SNEGSKA (reference sequence). The CDR3 is made up of 13 amino acids. The ends lost 3 bases at V and 4 bases at J; junction bases unmatched: 4. The receptor's source is a woman aged 45-59 years with alopecia areata. Some clones in this sample may be carry-over from other donors' samples. This material consisted of whole blood, taken in connection with sensitization to the hapten diphenylcyclopropenone (DPC). V usage is TRBV20-1 and J usage is TRBJ2-7; 9 bases are a match to TRBD2. For the CDR3, the DNA is TGCAGTGCTAGGCGGGAGGGTTCGTACGAGCAGTACTTC. This translates into CSARREGSYEQYF.